Presented here are 19 T cell receptor beta chains from one specimen sequenced in a study of OX40 agonist ivuxolimab in advanced cancers. The library was generated by the immunoSEQ multiplex PCR assay. The immuneACCESS repertoire file appears here via TCRdb, limited to in-frame rearrangements. These files lack a portion of the clones; in checked studies, under half of the deficit traces to unresolved V genes, and the cause of the others is not known. In all, the sample holds tens of thousands of clones, and approximately 80% of those were seen once. The top ten clones comprise roughly 6.5% of the sample. The source was CD4+ or CD8+ T cells sorted from blood, collected in a trial of the OX40 agonist ivuxolimab. The receptors were sampled from an adult with an advanced solid tumor such as melanoma, head and neck, liver or kidney cancer.

The chain uses TRBV27 and TRBJ2-3; TRBD1 matches 8 bases. Germline V CDR1 and CDR2: MNHEY, SMNVEV (reference sequence). The CDR3 has 15 residues. The trim removed 8 bases at V and 4 bases at J, leaving 11 bases unmatched. The CDR3 loop reads CASAPRTGFADTQYF. CDR3 coding DNA: TGTGCCAGCGCCCCCCGGACAGGGTTCGCAGATACGCAGTATTTT.

The chain recombines TRBV4-2 with TRBJ2-7; 7 bases map to TRBD1. V shed 5 bases and J 3 bases; nucleotides not matched to a gene: 10. The CDR3 has 15 residues. The germline CDR1 and CDR2 sequences are LGHNA and YNFKEQ. In DNA, the CDR3 is TGTGCCAGCAGCTTCGGCAGGGACAGCTACTACGAGCAGTACTTC. As protein: CASSFGRDSYYEQYF.

This chain joins TRBV7-6 and TRBJ2-2; D is undetermined. V gave up 1 base and J gave up 8 bases, with 11 bases separating them. From germline, CDR1 is SGHVS and CDR2 FNYEAQ. The CDR3 has 14 amino acids. CDR3 nucleotide sequence: TGTGCCAGCAGCTTAGAGCCAATGCAAGGGGAGCTGTTTTTT. Translating gives CASSLEPMQGELFF.

The gene calls are TRBV6-5 and TRBJ1-1; TRBD1 agrees at 12 bases. CDR3 length equals 16 residues. Germline V lookup: CDR1 MNHEY, CDR2 SVGAGI. The V and J ends lost 4 bases and 1 base, in that order; junction bases with no gene match: 4. The CDR3 spells CASSSRDRGPNTEAFF. The CDR3 DNA is TGTGCCAGCAGTTCCCGGGACAGGGGGCCGAACACTGAAGCTTTCTTT.

This clone appeared a single time. The rearrangement links TRBV4-1 to TRBJ2-3; TRBD2 aligns across 10 bases. V dropped 3 bases and J dropped 4; count of bases not matched to a gene: 16. The CDR3 totals 19 residues. Germline V gene sequence: CDR1 MGHRA, CDR2 YSYEKL. The CDR3 nucleotides read TGCGCCAGCAGCCAGCTTATCGGGGAGCGGGGGGGCGTCCCAGATACGCAGTATTTT. Amino acids: CASSQLIGERGGVPDTQYF.

The chain couples TRBV4-1 to TRBJ2-2; no clear D. Germline CDR1 and CDR2: MGHRA and YSYEKL. The germline V and J ends were trimmed by 5 bases and 3 bases, with 10 bases remaining between them. CDR3 length: 14 amino acids. The CDR3 DNA reads as TGCGCCAGCAGCACGAGGTGGGACACCGGGGAGCTGTTTTTT. Residues: CASSTRWDTGELFF.

J is TRBJ2-2 and V is TRBV7-9; TRBD2 matches 14 bases. V was clipped by 3 bases and J by 6 bases; unmatched bases: 3. The germline V gene encodes CDR1 SEHNR and CDR2 FQNEAQ (reference sequence). The CDR3 is 16 residues long. The CDR3 DNA is TGTGCCAGCAGCTTGGGACTAGCGGGAGTGGCCGGGGAGCTGTTTTTT. It specifies CASSLGLAGVAGELFF.

The V gene is TRBV7-9, the J gene TRBJ2-5; the D is unclear. The V end lost 5 bases, the J end lost 3 bases, and 10 bases lay between the germline ends. The CDR3 is 13 amino acids. Germline loops: CDR1 SEHNR, CDR2 FQNEAQ (reference sequence). The CDR3 sequence is CASSQTNEETQYF. The CDR3 bases are TGTGCCAGCAGCCAAACCAACGAAGAGACCCAGTACTTC.

The chain recombines TRBV27 with TRBJ2-7; 13 nucleotides match TRBD2. This CDR3 contains 15 residues. V gave up 5 bases and J gave up 4 bases; unmatched junction bases: 5. Germline V CDR1 and CDR2: MNHEY, SMNVEV (reference sequence). CDR3 in amino acids: CASSQSTSGRYEQYF. CDR3 bases: TGTGCCAGCAGTCAATCGACTAGCGGGAGGTACGAGCAGTACTTC.

A few counts support this clone. The CDR3 region is CASSLTSGGPDTQYF. CDR3 in DNA: TGTGCCAGCAGCTTAACTAGCGGGGGGCCAGATACGCAGTATTTT. This chain joins TRBV7-6 and TRBJ2-3, with 12 bases aligning to TRBD2. This CDR3 is 15 amino acids long. Per germline, CDR1 SGHVS and CDR2 FNYEAQ. V was pared by 2 bases and J by 4 bases, with 1 base of the junction left unmatched.

The V and J genes are TRBV4-2 and TRBJ1-4, with TRBD1 matching over 7 bases. Germline V gene data show CDR1 as LGHNA and CDR2 as YNFKEQ. The CDR3 is 15 residues long. Trimming took 0 bases from V and 8 from J; bases not matched to a gene: 6. CDR3 DNA: TGTGCCAGCAGCCAAGAAAAGGGGGCGCAGGAAAAACTGTTTTTT. Translating gives CASSQEKGAQEKLFF.

The gene calls are TRBV6-1 and TRBJ1-6; tentatively, D is TRBD1 (6 bases). The germline V and J ends were trimmed by 1 base and 9 bases, with 10 bases remaining between them. The CDR3 totals 14 residues. Per germline, CDR1 MNHNS and CDR2 SASEGT. This CDR3 reads CASSEEGGGSPLHF. The CDR3 DNA sequence: TGTGCCAGCAGTGAAGAGGGGGGTGGTTCACCCCTCCACTTT.

This clone was seen a handful of times. The J gene is TRBJ1-1, the V gene TRBV6-1; D gene unclear. Looked up from germline, CDR1 is MNHNS and CDR2 is SASEGT. V was trimmed by 6 bases and J by 4 bases, leaving 9 bases between them. CDR3 size: 12 residues. The CDR3 region has the DNA TGTGCCAGCAGGACGGCGGGCACTGAAGCTTTCTTT. Its translation is CASRTAGTEAFF.

The V call is TRBV5-3, the J call TRBJ2-7, with D perhaps TRBD2 (5 bases). TRBV5-3 is marked as an open reading frame, function uncertain. The CDR3 contains 14 residues. V was trimmed by 0 bases and J by 3 bases, leaving 10 bases between them. The CDR3 DNA is TGTGCCAGAAGCTTGGTGACTATGCTCTACGAGCAGTACGTC. This gives the protein CARSLVTMLYEQYV.

The chain is built from TRBV5-1 and TRBJ2-7; a possible D gene is TRBD1 (6 bases). Trimming cost V 0 bases and J 2 bases, with 9 bases left between them. Per the germline V gene, CDR1 is SGHRS and CDR2 is YFSETQ. This CDR3 is 14 amino acids long. The CDR3: CASSLGTAPYEQYF. The CDR3 coding sequence is TGCGCCAGCAGCTTGGGGACAGCCCCCTACGAGCAGTACTTC.

The chain links TRBV15 to TRBJ2-1, with 11 nucleotides matching TRBD2. The CDR3 contains 14 residues. J lost 7 bases, V lost 4 bases, and 3 bases had no gene match. In germline, CDR1 is LNHNV, CDR2 YYDKDF (reference sequence). DNA for the CDR3: TGTGCCACCAGCATTTTAGCGGGGGGGAATGAGCAGTTCTTC. It codes for CATSILAGGNEQFF.

The J gene is TRBJ2-7, the V gene TRBV9; either TRBD1 or TRBD2 may fit D (5 bases each). The V gene lost 4 bases and the J gene lost 6 bases, with 17 bases spanning the gap. Germline-derived CDR1 and CDR2 are SGDLS and YYNGEE. The CDR3 length is 14 residues. The CDR3 region is CASSRDGEFAEQYF. DNA for the CDR3: TGTGCCAGCAGCAGGGACGGGGAGTTTGCCGAGCAGTACTTC.

The chain links TRBV28 to TRBJ1-5; TRBD1 agrees at 7 bases. Germline V CDR1 and CDR2: MDHEN, SYDVKM. This CDR3 region has 16 residues. After removal of 2 bases from V and 6 bases from J, the junction contained 10 bases not matched to a gene. For the CDR3, the DNA is TGTGCCAGCAGTTTAAGAGGGACAGCTGGTTCTCAGCCCCAGCATTTT. This codes for CASSLRGTAGSQPQHF.

The rearrangement uses TRBV28 and TRBJ2-1; D unresolved. V gave up 1 base and J gave up 1 base, with 11 bases separating them. Germline V CDR1 and CDR2: MDHEN, SYDVKM. The CDR3 length is 16 residues. The CDR3 sequence is CASSLSFGLSYNEQFF. The CDR3 DNA follows: TGTGCCAGCAGTTTATCGTTCGGGCTTTCCTACAATGAGCAGTTCTTC.